This TCR beta chain was sequenced for a study of Ad26.COV2.S vaccination and SARS-CoV-2 variants. Study-wide background: It was the COV1001 Ad26.COV2.S trial arm that included the donor.

Study results and caveats: Substantial breadth in spike-specific CD8+ and CD4+ T cell responses was reportedly seen after vaccination.

After removal of 0 bases from V and 15 bases from J, the junction contained 13 bases not matched to a gene. The CDR3 sequence is 15 residues long. Per germline, CDR1 LGHDT and CDR2 YNNKEL (reference sequence). The data were produced by immunoSEQ multiplex PCR, yet TCRdb's version contains in-frame clones alone and is incomplete. The profile covers fewer than 400,000 clones, with 89% appearing a single time and around 2% taken by the ten largest. Notes on this clone: Its antigen is undetermined.

Documented treatment: some 20 received Ad26.COV2.S at low or high dose, single or two shots; about five received placebo; per-sample allocation not given. Vaccine and placebo recipients were sampled on day 63 after the first injection. The chain carries TRBV3-1 (or the pseudogene TRBV3-2) and TRBJ2-4, with TRBD2 matching over 8 bases. This receptor was taken from a person between 18 and 60 years old who received the Ad26.COV2.S COVID-19 vaccine or a placebo. The source was peripheral blood, collected in a trial of Ad26.COV2.S vaccine versus placebo. Here the CDR3 DNA reads TGTGCCAGCAGCCAAGAGGGAGTACCGGGACTAGGGACGTACTTC. Translated, it gives CASSQEGVPGLGTYF.